These 4 T cell receptor beta chains originate from one sample sequenced in a study of blood T cell repertoires in COVID-19. Measured with immunoSEQ multiplex PCR; TCRdb has only the in-frame clones, and not every one. This repertoire shows about 90,000 clones, more than 80% found once; its top ten account for about a tenth. The sample consisted of peripheral blood. These receptors originate from a woman in her 70s with acute or convalescent COVID-19.

The chain links TRBV28 to TRBJ1-5; 10 bases align to TRBD1. Germline CDR1 reads MDHEN; CDR2 reads SYDVKM. CDR3 length equals 15 residues. V was clipped by 5 bases and J by 5 bases; unmatched bases: 6. The CDR3 sequence is CASSPRGQGYQPQHF. As DNA, the CDR3 is TGTGCCAGCAGTCCTAGGGGACAGGGGTATCAGCCCCAGCATTTT.

The chain couples TRBV11-3 to TRBJ2-1; 9 positions match TRBD2. The CDR3 consists of 14 residues. The J segment lost 9 bases and the V segment lost 7 bases, leaving 10 bases of the junction unmatched. Looked up from germline, CDR1 is SGHNT and CDR2 is YENEEA. The CDR3 loop is CASNSGGLDGEQFF. The CDR3 region has the DNA TGTGCCAGCAATAGCGGGGGCCTCGATGGTGAGCAGTTCTTC.

This clone has just one count. This chain uses TRBV5-4 with TRBJ2-1, with 9 nucleotides matching TRBD1. Germline CDR1 and CDR2: SGHNT and YYREEE (reference sequence). Trimming cost V 2 bases and J 2 bases; bases outside gene matches: 8. The CDR3 is 17 residues long. The CDR3 here is CASSLGQGIVAYNEQFF. In DNA form, the CDR3 reads TGTGCCAGCAGCTTAGGACAGGGGATCGTAGCCTACAATGAGCAGTTCTTC.

V is TRBV7-2 and J is TRBJ1-2; D is undetermined. V was cut by 5 bases and J by 1 base, with 8 bases left in between. The CDR3 contains 13 residues. Germline V gene sequence: CDR1 SGHTA, CDR2 FQGNSA. CDR3 sequence: CASSQTSNYGYTF. The CDR3 DNA reads TGTGCCAGCAGCCAAACCAGTAACTATGGCTACACCTTC.